This TCR beta chain was identified during a study of cytomegalovirus exposure and HLA in healthy donors. About the study: The roughly 110 validation repertoires matched the 500 to 750 first-cohort repertoires in platform, a later analysis reported. Study-level results: In a later analysis, first-cohort TCR clusters were found to tend to co-occur in the 130 or so validation repertoires. Across donors, most TCRs were seen rarely, yet some public ones were widespread. For cytomegalovirus status, the classifier reportedly gave diagnoses with high specificity and sensitivity.

Of note for this clone: Its antigen remains unknown.

TCRdb keeps only in-frame clones here, not all; method: immunoSEQ multiplex PCR. The repertoire has under 75,000 clones, around four fifths of them found once; the top ten carry about 3%. Sequencing was carried out using PBMCs. This TCR came from a man between 25 and 39 years old in good health and CMV-seronegative.

The CDR3 spells CASSNKQGAETQYF. As DNA, the CDR3 is TGTGCCAGCAGCAACAAGCAGGGCGCGGAGACCCAGTACTTC. This rearrangement joins TRBV21-1 to TRBJ2-5; no check of the table's D call, TRBD1, against the DNA was made. TRBV21-1 is deemed a pseudogene. This CDR3 is built from 14 residues.